These 11 T cell receptor beta chains were all obtained from the same sample, sequenced in a study of blood T cells in healthy people across ages. PCR was performed a second time for about 7 to 12 cycles using a sample-barcoded 5' primer and a J-beta primer mix. In TCRdb, the 5' RACE reads were re-called with MiXCR into one record per CDR3 protein. Of around 580,000 distinct CDR3 sequences listed, roughly 43% are singletons. Sequencing used blood. The source is an older man in good health.

This clonotype was seen ten or more times. The chain recombines TRBV4-3 with TRBJ2-3; D ambiguous. The CDR3 runs 15 residues. Germline CDR1 reads LGHNA; CDR2 reads YSLEER. The V gene lost 0 bases and the J gene lost 2 bases, with 9 bases spanning the gap. This chain's CDR3 is CASSQDVRFTDTQYF. In DNA form, the CDR3 reads TGCGCCAGCAGCCAAGACGTGCGGTTCACAGATACGCAGTATTTT.

The rearrangement uses TRBV12-3 or TRBV12-4 and TRBJ2-1; no definite D call. The CDR3 covers 17 residues. The V end was cut by 5 bases, the J end by 2 bases, with 19 bases between. The CDR3 loop is CASSTGPIRNTYNEQFF. In DNA, the CDR3 is TGTGCCAGCAGTACCGGACCTATTCGAAACACCTACAATGAGCAGTTCTTC.

The genes are TRBV2 and TRBJ1-4, with 9 bases lining up with TRBD1. Trimming cost V 2 bases and J 8 bases; bases outside gene matches: 15. The CDR3 consists of 18 residues. CDR1 is SNHLY, CDR2 FYNNEI, per germline. The CDR3 protein is CASSERLPTGGRAEKLFF. DNA of the CDR3: TGTGCCAGCAGTGAACGGTTACCGACAGGGGGACGGGCCGAAAAACTGTTTTTT.

This chain uses TRBV7-2 with TRBJ2-2, with 8 bases lining up with TRBD1. Germline-derived CDR1 and CDR2 are SGHTA and FQGNSA. Trimming at V came to 2 bases and at J to 1 base, leaving 3 bases not matched to a gene. CDR3 length: 16 residues. The DNA of the CDR3 is TGTGCCAGCAGCTTAAAGGGGACAGGGAACACCGGGGAGCTGTTTTTT. Its translation: CASSLKGTGNTGELFF.

The V call is TRBV7-3, the J call TRBJ2-3, with D perhaps given as TRBD1 or TRBD2 (5 bases each). The ends were cut back, 5 bases at V and 0 bases at J, with 21 bases in the middle. Per the germline V gene, CDR1 is SGHTA and CDR2 is FQGTGA. There are 18 residues in the CDR3. CDR3 region: CASSPHPRGAASTDTQYF. The CDR3 DNA follows: TGTGCCAGCAGCCCCCACCCCCGGGGCGCAGCTAGCACAGATACGCAGTATTTT. The whole variable domain, filled in from reference TRBV7-3 and TRBJ2-3, reads GAGVSQTPSNKVTEKGKYVELRCDPISGHTALYWYRQSLGQGPEFLIYFQGTGAADDSGLPNDRFFAVRPEGSVSTLKIQRTERGDSAVYLCASSPHPRGAASTDTQYFGPGTRLTVL.

The genes are TRBV5-5 and TRBJ2-1, with 8 bases identical to TRBD1. Germline V gene data show CDR1 as SGHKS and CDR2 as YYEKEE (reference sequence). The CDR3 is 16 amino acids. V shed 4 bases, J shed 5 bases, and the junction held 11 bases outside the gene matches. CDR3 DNA: TGTGCCAGCAGCCCTAATCTAGGACAGGGTAACAATGAGCAGTTCTTC. It encodes CASSPNLGQGNNEQFF.

The gene calls are TRBV29-1 and TRBJ2-7; D perhaps matches TRBD2 (6 bases). The CDR3 length is 13 residues. From germline, CDR1 is SQVTM and CDR2 ANQGSEA. The germline V and J ends were trimmed by 5 bases and 4 bases, with 15 bases remaining between them. The CDR3 reads CSVNREPTYEQYF. CDR3 DNA: TGCAGCGTTAATCGGGAGCCTACTTACGAGCAGTACTTC.

The V call is TRBV6-2 or TRBV6-3, the J call TRBJ2-5; D gene unclear. The J call is doubtful: the DNA matches TRBJ2-7 better. The CDR3 is 13 amino acids. Germline CDR1 is MNHEY and CDR2 is SVGEGT. CDR3 DNA: TGTGCCAGCAGGGCAGACATATACTACGAGCAGTACTTC. Its translation: CASRADIYYEQYF.

The CDR3 DNA is TGTGCCAGCAGTTCCTGGGACAGCGCAAACCGCCTGGAGGGCTACACCTTC. This gives the protein CASSSWDSANRLEGYTF. The chain links TRBV28 to TRBJ1-2, with TRBD1 matching 7 bases. The J segment lost 8 bases and the V segment lost 4 bases, leaving 19 bases of the junction unmatched. CDR1 is MDHEN and CDR2 is SYDVKM in the germline V gene. The CDR3 spans 17 residues.

Points on this clonotype: This may come from a read error, since a much larger clone is one base off. This chain uses TRBV6-6 with TRBJ1-2, with a possible D match to TRBD1 (5 bases). V lost 10 bases to trimming and J lost 3 bases, with 15 bases between them. CDR1 and CDR2 (germline): MNHNY, SVGAGI (reference sequence). The CDR3 runs to 13 residues. In nucleotides, the CDR3 is TGTGCCACCCGGTCAGGGTTGGACTATGGCTACACCTTC. It specifies CATRSGLDYGYTF.

A word on this clonotype: Being one base from a much bigger clone, this may be a read error. V usage is TRBV6-6 and J usage is TRBJ2-1, with D maybe TRBD2 (5 bases). Germline values: CDR1 MNHNY, CDR2 SVGAGI (reference sequence). The CDR3 consists of 11 residues. The CDR3 loop is CACRQLGEQFF. CDR3 nucleotide sequence: TGTGCCTGCAGACAACTAGGGGAGCAGTTCTTC.